This passage covers 11 T cell receptor beta chains from one sample sequenced in a study of graft-versus-host responses after intestinal transplantation (dated by TCRdb to about 2021). The sample's time point label is to be understood as: cells obtained before transplantation from donor or recipient. Their antigen targets remain unknown. Library preparation used the immunoSEQ multiplex PCR assay. TCRdb took over this immuneACCESS table, retaining in-frame rearrangements with V and J assigned. Such tables are incomplete; in checked studies, under half of the missing clones stem from an unresolved V gene, and the remainder is unexplained. The sample table holds approximately 100,000 clones, of which 87% were seen once. The biggest ten clones account for approximately 0.88% of the sample. The specimen comprised unstimulated CD4+ T cells sorted from spleen or lymph node cells, sampled before intestinal transplant. The receptor set was obtained from a human donor who received an intestinal transplant.

This clone has just a few counts. The V call is TRBV19, the J call TRBJ2-7; TRBD1 matches at 9 bases. The germline gives CDR1 LNHDA, CDR2 SQIVND (reference sequence). V lost 5 bases to trimming and J lost 2 bases; unmatched junction nucleotides: 4. CDR3 length: 14 residues. The CDR3 loop is CASSPRTGAYEQYF. The CDR3 DNA follows: TGTGCCAGTAGTCCCCGGACAGGGGCCTACGAGCAGTACTTC.

This clone showed up just a few times. The rearrangement links TRBV7-6 to TRBJ2-1; D not certain. In germline, CDR1 is SGHVS, CDR2 FNYEAQ. This CDR3 spans 16 amino acids. V was clipped by 5 bases and J by 0 bases, with 14 bases between them. In nucleotides, the CDR3 is TGTGCCAGCAGCCGCTCCCCGTTGGGCTCCTACAATGAGCAGTTCTTC. It is translated as CASSRSPLGSYNEQFF.

The chain joins TRBV7-9 to TRBJ2-3, with unresolved D. There are 16 residues in the CDR3. V was cut by 0 bases and J by 0 bases, with 10 bases left in between. CDR1 is SEHNR and CDR2 is FQNEAQ in the germline V gene (reference sequence). The CDR3 loop reads CASSLALWASTDTQYF. CDR3 coding DNA: TGTGCCAGCAGCTTAGCGCTGTGGGCTAGCACAGATACGCAGTATTTT. The full variable domain, rest sourced from reference TRBV7-9 and TRBJ2-3, is DTGVSQNPRHKITKRGQNVTFRCDPISEHNRLYWYRQTLGQGPEFLTYFQNEAQLEKSRLLSDRFSAERPKGSFSTLEIQRTEQGDSAMYLCASSLALWASTDTQYFGPGTRLTVL.

This sequence joins TRBV6-5 and TRBJ1-5; D is unclear. This CDR3 contains 13 residues. Germline assignment: CDR1 MNHEY and CDR2 SVGAGI. Between the trimmed V and J ends, which lost 1 base and 6 bases, there was a span of 7 bases. For the CDR3, the DNA is TGTGCCAGCAGTTACTGGCGCGGTCAGCCCCAGCATTTT. It is translated as CASSYWRGQPQHF.

The CDR3 DNA is TGTGCCAGCAGTGAAAAGTCCGGGACAGGCGGCACTGAAGCTTTCTTT. Residues: CASSEKSGTGGTEAFF. The V and J genes are TRBV6-1 and TRBJ1-1; TRBD1 agrees at 8 bases. The CDR3 is 16 residues long. Germline V gene data show CDR1 as MNHNS and CDR2 as SASEGT. Trimming cost V 2 bases and J 4 bases; bases outside gene matches: 9.

V usage is TRBV2 and J usage is TRBJ2-5; 10 positions agree with TRBD2. The assigned J gene may be wrong: the sequence end matches TRBJ2-7 better. The CDR3 runs 15 residues. CDR1 is SNHLY, CDR2 FYNNEI, per germline. CDR3 bases: TGTGCCAGCAGCGTCTCTAGCGGGAGTCAGTACGAGCAGTACTTC. The encoded protein is CASSVSSGSQYEQYF.

The V gene is TRBV6-5, the J gene TRBJ2-3; TRBD1 might be the D (6 bases). The CDR3 has 16 amino acids. Trimming shortened V by 4 bases and J by 0 bases, and 14 bases separated the two germline ends. Germline CDR1 reads MNHEY; CDR2 reads SVGAGI. The CDR3 loop is CASSWPGTKSTDTQYF. The CDR3 nucleotides read TGTGCCAGCAGTTGGCCCGGGACAAAGAGCACAGATACGCAGTATTTT.

V usage is TRBV7-3 and J usage is TRBJ2-3; 7 positions agree with TRBD2. Unmatched junction bases numbered 5, after V lost 1 base and J lost 4 bases. Per the germline V gene, CDR1 is SGHTA and CDR2 is FQGTGA. This CDR3 has 15 amino acids. The CDR3 region has the DNA TGTGCCAGCAGCTTAAGCGGGAGTAGTGCAGATACGCAGTATTTT. Protein product: CASSLSGSSADTQYF.

This sequence joins TRBV6-5 and TRBJ2-7; D unresolved. Trimming removed 0 bases from V and 2 bases from J, with 11 bases in between. Germline values: CDR1 MNHEY, CDR2 SVGAGI. The CDR3 spans 15 residues. In nucleotides, the CDR3 is TGTGCCAGCAGTTACTCACCCACCCGGCCCTACGAGCAGTACTTC. This codes for CASSYSPTRPYEQYF.

This sequence joins TRBV12-5 and TRBJ1-3; D unclear. V shed 3 bases and J shed 0 bases, with 6 bases lying between them. Per the germline V gene, CDR1 is LGHNT and CDR2 is FRNRAP. This CDR3 is 14 amino acids long. This chain's CDR3 is CASGFMYSGNTIYF. The CDR3 DNA reads as TGTGCTAGTGGTTTTATGTACTCTGGAAACACCATATATTTT.

The chain recombines TRBV5-1 with TRBJ2-3; D is perhaps TRBD1 (5 bases). V lost 6 bases and J lost 2, with 22 bases in between. This CDR3 region has 17 residues. Germline CDR1 reads SGHRS; CDR2 reads YFSETQ. CDR3 bases: TGCGCCAGCAACCCCGCCAAAACAACAGGCTTCACAGATACGCAGTATTTT. This gives the protein CASNPAKTTGFTDTQYF. Supplemented by reference TRBV5-1 and TRBJ2-3, the full variable domain reads KAGVTQTPRYLIKTRGQQVTLSCSPISGHRSVSWYQQTPGQGLQFLFEYFSETQRNKGNFPGRFSGRQFSNSRSEMNVSTLELGDSALYLCASNPAKTTGFTDTQYFGPGTRLTVL.